Listed below are T cell receptor beta chains from one sample, sequenced in a study of blood T cell repertoires in COVID-19. Assay: immunoSEQ multiplex PCR; the TCRdb copy retains only in-frame clones and omits some. This sample has 200,000 to 300,000 clones, with approximately 91% found just once. Input material: peripheral blood. The source is a human donor in a cohort sampled during active COVID-19. CDR3s include the opening cysteine and the closing phenylalanine or tryptophan. The D gene is left open where the match is weak. Size is omitted from some rows. Given values are once, few, many or a class for expanded clones.

J gene,D gene,V gene,clone size,CDR3 protein,CDR3 DNA
TRBJ2-1,.,TRBV21-1,.,CASSKVASGRRNEQFF,TGTGCCAGCAGCAAAGTCGCCAGCGGGAGAAGGAATGAGCAGTTCTTC
TRBJ1-6,.,TRBV19,.,CASSLGGNYNSPLHF,TGTGCCAGTAGCCTGGGGGGGAACTATAATTCACCCCTCCACTTT
TRBJ1-2,.,TRBV7-2,.,CASSLASRAGYTF,TGTGCCAGCAGCTTAGCGTCTCGCGCTGGCTACACCTTC
TRBJ1-1,.,TRBV6-2/TRBV6-3,.,CASSYSRGNTEAFF,TGTGCCAGCAGTTACTCGAGAGGGAACACTGAAGCTTTCTTT
TRBJ1-5,TRBD1,TRBV6-5,few,CASSRGQLNQPQHF,TGTGCCAGCAGTAGGGGACAGCTCAATCAGCCCCAGCATTTT
TRBJ1-5,.,TRBV6-5,.,CASSRLTEDQPQHF,TGTGCCAGCAGCCGCCTGACAGAGGATCAGCCCCAGCATTTT
TRBJ2-1,.,TRBV4-2,.,CASSQGGSYNEQFF,TGTGCCAGCAGCCAAGGGGGCTCGTACAATGAGCAGTTCTTC
TRBJ2-3,TRBD2,TRBV7-2,.,CASSLVGSGTDTQYF,TGTGCCAGCAGCTTAGTAGGTAGCGGGACAGATACGCAGTATTTT
TRBJ2-7,.,TRBV29-1,.,CSVADSYEQYF,TGCAGCGTAGCGGACAGCTACGAGCAGTACTTC
TRBJ2-7,TRBD1,TRBV12-5,.,CASGLMGQRTYEQYF,TGTGCTAGTGGTTTGATGGGACAGCGAACCTACGAGCAGTACTTC
TRBJ1-2,.,TRBV19,once,CASSIFSFRGEEGRYGYTF,TGTGCCAGTAGTATTTTTAGCTTCCGGGGGGAAGAGGGCCGCTATGGCTACACCTTC
TRBJ1-1,.,TRBV12-3/TRBV12-4,once,CASRAPLGGEAFF,TGTGCCAGCCGCGCCCCCCTAGGGGGTGAAGCTTTCTTT
TRBJ1-1,.,TRBV5-4,.,CASSPRQDLNTEAFF,TGTGCCAGCAGCCCACGACAGGATCTGAACACTGAAGCTTTCTTT
TRBJ1-2,TRBD1,TRBV5-6,once,CASSLRDRERSYGYTF,TGTGCCAGCAGCTTGCGGGACAGGGAAAGGTCCTATGGCTACACCTTC
TRBJ2-7,.,TRBV25-1,.,CASSVEGPPSEQYF,TGTGCCAGCAGTGTGGAGGGGCCCCCCTCTGAGCAGTACTTC
TRBJ2-5,.,TRBV21-1,.,CASSKVVAGGPLEFLPRETQYF,TGTGCCAGCAGCAAAGTGGTAGCGGGAGGGCCGCTGGAGTTTCTGCCTCGAGAGACCCAGTACTTC
TRBJ1-4,.,TRBV3-1/TRBV3-2,few,CASSQVGEKLFF,TGTGCCAGCAGCCAAGTCGGGGAAAAACTGTTTTTT
TRBJ2-1,TRBD2,TRBV19,.,CASRRGLAGGQGEQFF,TGTGCCAGTCGCCGAGGACTAGCGGGGGGGCAGGGTGAGCAGTTCTTC
TRBJ1-1,.,TRBV27,.,CASRPFPGDTEAFF,TGTGCCAGCAGACCCTTTCCGGGAGACACTGAAGCTTTCTTT
TRBJ2-3,.,TRBV7-9,.,CASSQSTDTQYF,TGTGCCAGCAGCCAAAGCACAGATACGCAGTATTTT
TRBJ1-1,TRBD1,TRBV7-8,.,CASSPHNRQGTEAFF,TGTGCCAGCAGCCCTCACAACAGACAGGGCACTGAAGCTTTCTTT
TRBJ2-1,.,TRBV11-3,.,CASSLADSYNEQFF,TGTGCCAGCAGCTTAGCGGACAGCTACAATGAGCAGTTCTTC
TRBJ1-1,TRBD1,TRBV7-2,once,CASSSQGVGTEAFF,TGTGCCAGCAGCTCCCAGGGGGTTGGCACTGAAGCTTTCTTT
TRBJ2-2,TRBD2,TRBV9,.,CASSVPTSEGNTGELFF,TGTGCCAGCAGCGTCCCGACTAGCGAGGGTAACACCGGGGAGCTGTTTTTT
TRBJ1-1,.,TRBV6-5,.,CASTPRSGGYTEAFF,TGTGCCAGCACCCCCCGGTCGGGGGGATACACTGAAGCTTTCTTT
TRBJ1-4,.,TRBV7-9,.,CASSLGGVDTNEKLFF,TGTGCCAGCAGCTTAGGGGGAGTCGACACTAATGAAAAACTGTTTTTT
TRBJ2-2,TRBD1,TRBV2,.,CASRDRRSNTGELFF,TGTGCCAGCAGGGACAGGCGGTCGAACACCGGGGAGCTGTTTTTT
TRBJ2-3,.,TRBV4-3,.,CASSQDVAGSTDTQYF,TGCGCCAGCAGCCAAGATGTGGCAGGTAGCACAGATACGCAGTATTTT
TRBJ1-2,TRBD1,TRBV4-3,.,CASSQESGTVYGYTF,TGCGCCAGCAGCCAAGAGTCGGGGACAGTCTATGGCTACACCTTC
TRBJ1-3,TRBD1,TRBV6-5,.,CASAIGGTGNTIYF,TGTGCGAGCGCCATAGGGGGCACTGGAAACACCATATATTTT
TRBJ2-1,.,TRBV5-1,few,CASSTLGVGNEQFF,TGCGCCAGCAGCACCCTAGGTGTTGGCAATGAGCAGTTCTTC
TRBJ1-1,.,TRBV29-1,.,CSVSTTGSMNTEAFF,TGCAGCGTTTCCACGACAGGATCCATGAACACTGAAGCTTTCTTT
TRBJ2-1,.,TRBV19,.,CASRGAVEQFF,TGTGCCAGTAGGGGGGCGGTGGAGCAGTTCTTC
TRBJ2-1,TRBD2,TRBV5-1,once,CASSLDSGSSYNEQFF,TGCGCCAGCAGCTTGGATAGCGGGAGTTCCTACAATGAGCAGTTCTTC
TRBJ2-7,.,TRBV11-2,few,CASSPRRDSSYEQYF,TGTGCCAGCAGCCCTCGACGGGACTCCTCCTACGAGCAGTACTTC
TRBJ1-1,.,TRBV30,.,CAWDLGDTEAFF,TGTGCCTGGGATCTAGGGGACACTGAAGCTTTCTTT
TRBJ2-3,TRBD2,TRBV10-3,.,CAITSGGHTDTQYF,TGTGCCATCACTAGCGGGGGCCACACAGATACGCAGTATTTT
TRBJ1-2,.,TRBV5-1,.,CASSPRTDPPGYTF,TGCGCCAGCAGCCCGCGGACAGACCCCCCTGGCTACACCTTC
TRBJ2-1,.,TRBV7-2,.,CASSPETGDNEQFF,TGTGCCAGCAGCCCTGAGACAGGCGACAATGAGCAGTTCTTC
TRBJ1-2,.,TRBV4-2,.,CASSQEARGSSYGYTF,TGTGCCAGCAGCCAAGAGGCCCGGGGTAGCAGCTATGGCTACACCTTC
TRBJ1-2,.,TRBV7-9,.,CASSRGGVEARYGYTF,TGTGCCAGCAGCCGAGGGGGGGTAGAGGCGCGATATGGCTACACCTTC
TRBJ2-7,.,TRBV7-3,.,CASSSNAHEQYF,TGTGCCAGCAGCTCTAACGCCCACGAGCAGTACTTC
TRBJ2-3,.,TRBV6-6,.,CASSRVQGPTTDTQYF,TGTGCCAGCAGTCGAGTTCAGGGGCCAACCACAGATACGCAGTATTTT
TRBJ1-1,.,TRBV7-2,.,CASSQFGRENTEAFF,TGTGCCAGCAGCCAATTCGGACGGGAGAACACTGAAGCTTTCTTT
TRBJ2-2,.,TRBV27,once,CASSLLGDTGELFF,TGTGCCAGCAGCTTACTCGGGGATACCGGGGAGCTGTTTTTT
TRBJ2-7,.,TRBV29-1,.,CSTGNSYEQYF,TGCAGCACCGGGAACTCCTACGAGCAGTACTTC
TRBJ2-7,.,TRBV7-2,few,CASSFPAINEQYF,TGTGCCAGCAGCTTCCCCGCTATCAACGAGCAGTACTTC
TRBJ2-7,TRBD1,TRBV24-1,.,CATSGGTGGPYEQYF,TGTGCCACCAGTGGAGGGACAGGGGGCCCCTACGAGCAGTACTTC
TRBJ1-3,.,TRBV30,.,CAWSRTRGSGNTIYF,TGTGCCTGGAGCCGGACTAGGGGCTCTGGAAACACCATATATTTT
TRBJ2-7,.,TRBV7-8,few,CASSLGQVQGEQYF,TGTGCCAGCAGCTTAGGTCAGGTACAAGGTGAGCAGTACTTC
TRBJ1-2,TRBD1,TRBV20-1,.,CSASAGQGAGGYTF,TGCAGTGCTAGTGCCGGACAGGGGGCAGGGGGCTACACCTTC
TRBJ1-6,TRBD1,TRBV9,.,CASSVAPGGDSPLHF,TGTGCCAGCAGCGTAGCTCCAGGGGGCGATTCACCCCTCCACTTT
TRBJ2-1,.,TRBV5-6,few,CASSPGRGSSYNEQFF,TGTGCCAGCAGCCCCGGACGGGGTAGCTCCTACAATGAGCAGTTCTTC